Shown below are 27 T cell receptor beta chains from a single sample sequenced in a study of regulatory T cells in long-lasting Graves disease. Researchers made TCR beta libraries by using iRepertoire HTBI primers and running Arm-PCR on CDR3 regions. TCRdb processed the multiplex PCR reads anew with MiXCR; each CDR3 protein has one entry. The sample carries around 450,000 distinct CDR3 sequences, about a fifth recorded once. Time point here: persistent/refractory GD, antithyroid drugs over 5 years with positive TRAb. PBMC RNA was the source of the TCR library. The starting material was peripheral blood mononuclear cells (PBMCs), obtained when the disease was refractory, from a patient treated with antithyroid drugs. Receptor source: a female donor with Graves disease.

In its sample, this clonotype was seen a few times. A much more abundant neighbour one base away suggests this may be a read error. The chain combines TRBV20-1 with TRBJ2-5; TRBD2 agrees at 14 bases. V lost 5 bases to trimming and J lost 4 bases; unmatched junction nucleotides: 6. The CDR3 totals 15 residues. Germline V gene data show CDR1 as DFQATT and CDR2 as SNEGSKA (reference sequence). CDR3 sequence reads: CSAGPGLAGGETQYF. The CDR3 DNA sequence: TGCAGTGCTGGCCCCGGACTAGCGGGAGGAGAGACCCAGTACTTC.

In its sample, this clonotype was seen a few times. The chain recombines TRBV7-9 with TRBJ1-2; D is uncertain. CDR3 length equals 13 residues. Trimming removed 5 bases at V and 4 bases at J, with 11 bases between. CDR1 SEHNR and CDR2 FQNEAQ come from the germline V gene (reference sequence). CDR3 region: CASSPRRSYGYTF. Here the CDR3 DNA reads TGTGCCAGCAGCCCACGACGGAGCTATGGCTACACCTTC.

V usage is TRBV5-1 and J usage is TRBJ2-2; D ambiguous. The CDR3 runs 17 residues. Trimming stripped 0 bases from V and 4 bases from J, with 16 bases between. Germline CDR1 and CDR2: SGHRS and YFSETQ. The chain's CDR3 is CASSLDDSNWGTGELFF. CDR3 DNA sequence: TGCGCCAGCAGCTTGGATGACTCTAACTGGGGCACCGGGGAGCTGTTTTTT.

This clonotype was counted ten times or more. The V gene is TRBV28, the J gene TRBJ2-2, with D possibly TRBD2 on 5 matching bases. Germline loops: CDR1 MDHEN, CDR2 SYDVKM. The CDR3 is 13 residues long. V was trimmed by 8 bases and J by 4 bases, leaving 11 bases between them. The CDR3: CASRRRGTGELFF. The CDR3 DNA follows: TGTGCCAGCCGACGACGGGGCACCGGGGAGCTGTTTTTT.

On this clonotype itself: A much larger clone lies a single base off, so this may be a read error. CDR3 loop: CASSELTGADSYEQYF. The CDR3 DNA reads TGTGCCAGCAGTGAACTGACAGGGGCCGACTCCTACGAGCAGTACTTC. The chain has TRBV2 and TRBJ2-7; the match to TRBD1 covers 8 bases. This CDR3 spans 16 amino acids. Germline trimming cut 2 bases from V and 0 bases from J; bases unmatched to any gene: 6. CDR1 SNHLY and CDR2 FYNNEI come from the germline V gene.

The genes are TRBV4-1 and TRBJ1-1; D is undetermined. The germline V gene has CDR1 MGHRA and CDR2 YSYEKL. Trimming removed 6 bases at V and 0 bases at J, with 11 bases between. The CDR3 has 14 amino acids. CDR3 sequence: CASRQPLVNTEAFF. CDR3 bases: TGCGCCAGCAGGCAGCCCCTGGTGAACACTGAAGCTTTCTTT.

This clonotype was observed a handful of times. The chain combines TRBV29-1 with TRBJ2-5, with D uncertain. The length of the CDR3 is 15 residues. Between the trimmed V and J ends, which lost 7 bases and 5 bases, there was a span of 23 bases. Germline CDR1 SQVTM, CDR2 ANQGSEA. CDR3 in DNA: TGCAGCGGAAGTCATGGGGTCACTCTATCGGAGACCCAGTACTTC. Amino acid sequence: CSGSHGVTLSETQYF.

This clonotype was seen a few times. The genes are TRBV20-1 and TRBJ2-3; 9 bases agree with TRBD2. CDR3 length equals 15 residues. Germline V gene lookup returns CDR1 DFQATT and CDR2 SNEGSKA (reference sequence). V trimming: 5 bases; J trimming: 5 bases; junction bases outside the gene matches: 11. The CDR3 spells CSAGDSGRGEDTQYF. CDR3 coding DNA: TGCAGTGCTGGGGATAGCGGGAGAGGGGAAGATACGCAGTATTTT.

This clonotype has only a few counts. Germline and junction disagree at one end, which may indicate a read error. The chain combines TRBV9 with TRBJ1-2; D gene ambiguous. This CDR3 comprises 14 residues. Germline V lookup: CDR1 SGDLS, CDR2 YYNGEE. As DNA, the CDR3 is TGTGCCAGCGGCGTAGGAGCGGCTAACTATGGCTACACCTTC. The encoded protein is CASGVGAANYGYTF.

This clonotype was recorded at least ten times. V is TRBV6-5 and J is TRBJ2-7; 8 bases match TRBD2. Germline assignment: CDR1 MNHEY and CDR2 SVGAGI. The CDR3 is 14 residues long. V lost 2 bases and J lost 6; bases outside the gene matches: 6. Here the CDR3 reads CASSYVSGASEQYF. The CDR3, as DNA: TGTGCCAGCAGTTACGTTAGCGGGGCTAGCGAGCAGTACTTC.

This clonotype was observed many times. The chain recombines TRBV6-5 with TRBJ2-5; D is possibly TRBD1 (6 bases). The V and J ends lost 0 bases and 2 bases respectively, with 10 bases between them. The germline gives CDR1 MNHEY, CDR2 SVGAGI. This CDR3 is 15 amino acids long. CDR3 sequence (DNA): TGTGCCAGCAGTTACTCTGACAGGAGACAAGAGACCCAGTACTTC. Protein sequence: CASSYSDRRQETQYF.

In this sample, this clonotype turned up many times. The rearrangement links TRBV27 to TRBJ1-5, with D unresolved. Germline V CDR1 and CDR2: MNHEY, SMNVEV (reference sequence). The V end lost 2 bases, the J end lost 0 bases, and 8 bases lay between the germline ends. The CDR3 is made up of 15 amino acids. The CDR3: CASSLGQFSNQPQHF. The DNA of the CDR3 is TGTGCCAGCAGTTTAGGGCAGTTTAGCAATCAGCCCCAGCATTTT.

This clonotype was recorded many times. The rearrangement links TRBV28 to TRBJ1-4; D might be TRBD1 (6 bases). The germline CDR1 and CDR2 sequences are MDHEN and SYDVKM. V lost 3 bases and J 8 bases, leaving 16 bases between the germline ends. CDR3 size: 15 residues. DNA of the CDR3: TGTGCCAGCAGTTTTGGGGGCAAGGGGTGGGAAAAACTGTTTTTT. Residues: CASSFGGKGWEKLFF.

This clonotype came up many times. The V call is TRBV28, the J call TRBJ2-5; the D is unclear. V was trimmed by 2 bases and J by 2 bases, leaving 9 bases between them. The CDR3 contains 14 residues. Germline V gives CDR1 MDHEN, CDR2 SYDVKM. CDR3 nucleotide sequence: TGTGCCAGCAGTTTACGGGTGGATCAAGAGACCCAGTACTTC. This gives the protein CASSLRVDQETQYF.

This clonotype was counted at least ten times. J is TRBJ2-7 and V is TRBV20-1; D might be TRBD2 (6 bases). This CDR3 region has 13 residues. Trimming took off 6 bases at V and 5 bases at J, with 17 bases between the two ends. The germline gives CDR1 DFQATT, CDR2 SNEGSKA (reference sequence). DNA of the CDR3: TGCAGTGCCCCCAGTGGAGGGCCCCACGAGCAGTACTTC. Protein product: CSAPSGGPHEQYF.

The table lists this clonotype with a few counts. V is TRBV5-1 and J is TRBJ2-4, with D unclear. V lost 4 bases to trimming and J lost 0 bases, with 8 bases between them. The CDR3 is 14 residues long. CDR1 is SGHRS, CDR2 YFSETQ, per germline. CDR3 nucleotides: TGCGCCAGCAGCCCACTCCTAGCCAAAAACATTCAGTACTTC. Translated: CASSPLLAKNIQYF.

Comment on this clonotype: The conserved phenylalanine or tryptophan normally closing the CDR3 is absent here, so this likely arose from a read error. The limits of the CDR3 on the DNA are not certain, so only TCRdb's listed CDR3 is given. This chain links TRBV12-3 or TRBV12-4 with TRBJ2-5; no DNA check was done on the table's D call, TRBD1. The CDR3 has 15 amino acids, counting both end residues. CDR3: CASSPRTGPQETRYS.

This clonotype was counted many times. This chain joins TRBV28 and TRBJ1-4; 9 positions agree with TRBD1. Germline CDR1 is MDHEN and CDR2 is SYDVKM. The J segment lost 5 bases and the V segment lost 4 bases, leaving 5 bases of the junction unmatched. The CDR3 has 15 amino acids. CDR3 coding DNA: TGTGCCAGCAGTTCGCCCGGGACAGGGAATGAAAAACTGTTTTTT. Translation gives CASSSPGTGNEKLFF.

Many counts were recorded for this clonotype. The rearrangement uses TRBV6-2 or TRBV6-3 and TRBJ2-7; D gene uncertain. This CDR3 is 14 amino acids long. V was trimmed by 2 bases and J by 7 bases, leaving 15 bases between them. Germline V gene lookup returns CDR1 MNHEY and CDR2 SVGEGT. CDR3 DNA: TGTGCCAGCAGTTACGGGCCTGACCCTCGGGAGCAGTACTTC. Translating gives CASSYGPDPREQYF.

This clonotype came up many times. This sequence joins TRBV28 and TRBJ1-1; D ambiguous. This CDR3 spans 14 amino acids. Germline loops: CDR1 MDHEN, CDR2 SYDVKM. V was trimmed by 6 bases and J by 2 bases, leaving 13 bases between them. CDR3 loop: CASRLLPLNTEAFF. In nucleotides, the CDR3 is TGTGCCAGCAGATTACTTCCCCTAAACACTGAAGCTTTCTTT.

This clonotype was detected only a few times. J is TRBJ2-7 and V is TRBV20-1; no definite D call. The germline gives CDR1 DFQATT, CDR2 SNEGSKA (reference sequence). V lost 7 bases to trimming and J lost 5 bases, with 3 bases between them. The CDR3 covers 8 residues. CDR3 region: CSVNEQYF. CDR3 nucleotide sequence: TGCAGTGTAAACGAGCAGTACTTC.

The rearrangement links TRBV20-1 to TRBJ1-5; 7 nucleotides agree with TRBD1. The V gene's germline CDR1 is DFQATT and CDR2 SNEGSKA (reference sequence). V was pared by 2 bases and J by 0 bases, with 1 base of the junction left unmatched. This CDR3 is built from 14 residues. CDR3 bases: TGCAGTGCTAGACAGGGGGTTAGCAATCAGCCCCAGCATTTT. This sequence encodes CSARQGVSNQPQHF.

The chain has TRBV9 and TRBJ2-2; D is unclear. CDR1 is SGDLS and CDR2 is YYNGEE in the germline V gene. This CDR3 has 13 amino acids. The V gene lost 3 bases and the J gene lost 8 bases, with 11 bases spanning the gap. The chain's CDR3 is CASSATAGGELFF. CDR3 nucleotide sequence: TGTGCCAGCAGCGCCACTGCCGGAGGGGAGCTGTTTTTT.

This rearrangement joins TRBV7-9 to TRBJ2-7; maybe TRBD1 (5 bases). Trimming removed 1 base from V and 3 bases from J, with 10 bases in between. CDR1 is SEHNR and CDR2 is FQNEAQ in the germline V gene (reference sequence). This CDR3 is built from 14 residues. The CDR3 sequence is CASSLGQLGYEQYF. The CDR3 region has the DNA TGTGCCAGCAGCTTAGGACAGTTGGGCTACGAGCAGTACTTC.

This clonotype was observed at least ten times. The rearrangement uses TRBV27 and TRBJ2-7, with 7 bases aligning to TRBD2. The junction had 7 bases not matched to a gene; V was cut back by 4 bases and J by 7 bases. This CDR3 comprises 13 residues. Germline V gives CDR1 MNHEY, CDR2 SMNVEV (reference sequence). The CDR3 DNA sequence: TGTGCCAGCAGTTATGGGAGGGCTGGGGAGCAGTACTTC. Translation gives CASSYGRAGEQYF.

CDR3 nucleotide sequence: TGCGCCAGCAGCCAAGATTACGGACAGGGGGGTCAGCCCCAGCATTTT. It is translated as CASSQDYGQGGQPQHF. The chain recombines TRBV4-3 with TRBJ1-5; 10 nucleotides line up with TRBD1. The germline CDR1 and CDR2 sequences are LGHNA and YSLEER. Germline trimming cut 0 bases from V and 6 bases from J; bases unmatched to any gene: 5. The length of the CDR3 is 16 residues.

J is TRBJ2-2 and V is TRBV6-2 or TRBV6-3; D may be TRBD2 (7 bases). Germline loops: CDR1 MNHEY, CDR2 SVGEGT. V was shortened by 4 bases and J by 6 bases, with 18 bases between the two germline ends. The CDR3 is made up of 16 amino acids. As DNA, the CDR3 is TGTGCCAGCAGTTCAGACCCTTGGGGGGGCGCCGGGGAGCTGTTTTTT. Its translation: CASSSDPWGGAGELFF.